This T cell receptor (beta chain) originates from a study of cytomegalovirus exposure and HLA in healthy donors. Turning to the study itself: Prior work identified roughly 120 million unique TCR beta sequences in about 179 million T cells.

In regard to this clone: Its target is not known.

The V and J ends lost 3 bases and 3 bases, in that order; junction bases with no gene match: 2. There are 13 residues in the CDR3. The germline CDR1 and CDR2 sequences are SGHTA and FQGNSA. Study-wide findings and caveats: It was only CMV serostatus that was available as immune exposure information. The classifier reportedly diagnosed cytomegalovirus status with high specificity and sensitivity. In a later analysis, common viral pathogens appeared linked to several of the most significant clusters.

PCR employed 60 Vbeta and 13 Jbeta primers. Sequencing used immunoSEQ multiplex PCR; TCRdb keeps in-frame clones, though not all of them. The sample comprises some 160,000 clones, 75% to 80% of which are singletons, and around 3.1% rests with the top ten. Sequencing was done on a sample of PBMCs. The TCR was taken from a woman aged 40 to 50 in good health and CMV-seronegative. The chain uses TRBV7-2 and TRBJ2-7, with 7 bases lining up with TRBD1. CDR3 sequence (DNA): TGTGCCAGCAGCTTCGACAGGGTCTACGAGCAGTACTTC. As protein: CASSFDRVYEQYF.